This T cell receptor beta chain was identified in a study of regulatory T cells in long-lasting Graves disease. Building the TCR beta libraries relied on iRepertoire HTBI primers, and CDR3 regions underwent Arm-PCR. TCRdb itself ran the multiplex PCR reads through MiXCR, one entry per CDR3 protein. The sample has about 420,000 distinct CDR3 sequences; about a sixth are singletons. There are many counts of this clonotype. As for time point: newly diagnosed GD, antithyroid drugs for less than 3 months. Extracted RNA from PBMCs served as the source of the TCR library. These data also featured in a second study, about T cells in Graves' hyperthyroidism and ophthalmopathy. From that study: It was considered stable Graves' hyperthyroidism when ophthalmopathy did not progress within 18 months. Most thyroid clonotypes expanded above 0.001 were also detected in blood.

The source material was peripheral blood mononuclear cells (PBMCs), sampled at new diagnosis, from a patient treated with antithyroid drugs. This sequence originates from a woman aged 18-29 years with Graves disease.

The DNA of the CDR3 is TGTGCCAGCAGAGGGTGGACTAGCGAGTCCTACAATGAGCAGTTCTTC. This sequence encodes CASRGWTSESYNEQFF. This chain uses TRBV28 with TRBJ2-1, with 9 bases identical to TRBD2. The CDR3 runs 16 residues. The V segment lost 6 bases and the J segment 1 base; nucleotides outside the gene matches: 7. Per the germline V gene, CDR1 is MDHEN and CDR2 is SYDVKM.